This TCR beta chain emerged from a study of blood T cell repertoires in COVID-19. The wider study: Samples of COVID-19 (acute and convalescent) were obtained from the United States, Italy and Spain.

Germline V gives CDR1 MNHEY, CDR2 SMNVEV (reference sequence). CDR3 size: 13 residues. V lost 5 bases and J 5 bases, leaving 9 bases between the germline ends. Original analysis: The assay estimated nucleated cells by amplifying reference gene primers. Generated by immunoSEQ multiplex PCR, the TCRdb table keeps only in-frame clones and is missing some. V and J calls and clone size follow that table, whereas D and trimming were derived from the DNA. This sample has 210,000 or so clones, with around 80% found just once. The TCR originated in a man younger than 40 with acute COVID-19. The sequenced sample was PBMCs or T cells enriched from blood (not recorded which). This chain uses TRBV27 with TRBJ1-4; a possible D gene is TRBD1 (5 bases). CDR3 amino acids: CASSPRANEKLFF. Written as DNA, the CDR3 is TGTGCCAGCAGTCCCAGGGCAAATGAAAAACTGTTTTTT.